These 30 T cell receptor beta chains share one sample of origin, sequenced in a study of shared clonotypes between healthy human individuals. Assay: immunoSEQ multiplex PCR; the TCRdb copy retains only in-frame clones and omits some. The data show about 600,000 clones, roughly 97% seen once. Input material: naive CD4+ T cells sorted from blood. Regarding subset: CD45RA+ positively selected. Receptors were obtained from a woman younger than 45 in good health.

The DNA for the CDR3 is TGTGCCAGCAGCTTACTAACAGGGACTGAAGCTTTCTTT. Amino acids: CASSLLTGTEAFF. The J gene is TRBJ1-1, the V gene TRBV11-3, with a weak D call TRBD1 (6 bases). Germline V gene sequence: CDR1 SGHNT, CDR2 YENEEA. Trimming left V 2 bases short and J 5 bases short, with 9 bases between. This CDR3 is 13 amino acids long. Looking up the rest from reference TRBV11-3 and TRBJ1-1 gives the full variable domain: EAGVVQSPRYKIIEKKQPVAFWCNPISGHNTLYWYLQNLGQGPELLIRYENEEAVDDSQLPKDRFSAERLKGVDSTLKIQPAELGDSAVYLCASSLLTGTEAFFGQGTRLTVV.

The rearrangement links TRBV5-1 to TRBJ1-5; D perhaps matches TRBD1 (6 bases). There are 16 residues in the CDR3. Trimming pared 2 bases from V and 1 base from J, leaving 13 bases between. Germline V lookup: CDR1 SGHRS, CDR2 YFSETQ. This chain's CDR3 is CASSLLPRGSNQPQHF. DNA of the CDR3: TGCGCCAGCAGCTTATTACCCAGGGGAAGCAATCAGCCCCAGCATTTT.

The chain joins TRBV28 to TRBJ2-1; no clear D. CDR1 is MDHEN and CDR2 is SYDVKM in the germline V gene. This CDR3 contains 14 residues. With 2 bases removed from V and 2 bases from J, the gap between germline ends came to 7 bases. CDR3 sequence (DNA): TGTGCCAGCAGTTTACATGCAACCTACAATGAGCAGTTCTTC. Translated, it gives CASSLHATYNEQFF.

The gene calls are TRBV2 and TRBJ2-5; D ambiguous. This CDR3 has 11 residues. Germline V CDR1 and CDR2: SNHLY, FYNNEI. V lost 6 bases and J lost 12, with 14 bases in between. The CDR3 is CASRSDPPKYF. The DNA of the CDR3 is TGTGCCAGCAGATCAGACCCACCCAAGTACTTC.

The chain couples TRBV19 to TRBJ1-4, with D possibly TRBD1 on 6 matching bases. Trimming cost V 6 bases and J 0 bases, with 8 bases left between them. The CDR3 has 14 amino acids. The germline V gene has CDR1 LNHDA and CDR2 SQIVND (reference sequence). This CDR3 is CASSRGATNEKLFF. The DNA of the CDR3 is TGTGCCAGTAGCAGGGGTGCAACTAATGAAAAACTGTTTTTT.

This clone was counted once. The chain links TRBV5-1 to TRBJ2-7, with TRBD1 matching 7 bases. V shed 7 bases, J shed 2 bases, and the junction held 6 bases outside the gene matches. The CDR3 is 13 amino acids. From germline, CDR1 is SGHRS and CDR2 YFSETQ. DNA of the CDR3: TGCGCCAGCTGGGGGACAGCCACCTACGAGCAGTACTTC. This gives the protein CASWGTATYEQYF.

V gene TRBV9 combines with J gene TRBJ1-1; the D is unclear. The CDR3 spans 14 residues. V was pared by 6 bases and J by 1 base, with 13 bases between. The germline V gene encodes CDR1 SGDLS and CDR2 YYNGEE. The CDR3 here is CASNWIGTNTEAFF. The CDR3, as DNA: TGTGCCAGCAACTGGATAGGTACGAACACTGAAGCTTTCTTT.

The gene calls are TRBV11-1 and TRBJ2-3; D remains ambiguous. Germline CDR1 SGHAT, CDR2 FQDESV (reference sequence). This CDR3 is built from 13 residues. The ends were cut back, 1 base at V and 1 base at J, with 3 bases in the middle. CDR3 DNA sequence: TGTGCCAGCAGCTTAGGGGGCACAGATACGCAGTATTTT. As protein: CASSLGGTDTQYF.

V and J are TRBV19 and TRBJ1-5; D may be TRBD1 (6 bases). CDR3 length: 14 residues. Looked up from germline, CDR1 is LNHDA and CDR2 is SQIVND (reference sequence). V gave up 4 bases and J gave up 6 bases, with 13 bases separating them. In DNA form, the CDR3 reads TGTGCCAGTAGTACCACAGGGAACATTCAGCCCCAGCATTTT. Translated: CASSTTGNIQPQHF.

The chain is built from TRBV2 and TRBJ2-3; 9 bases are shared with TRBD2. CDR1 is SNHLY and CDR2 is FYNNEI in the germline V gene. The CDR3 loop spans 13 amino acids. J gave up 3 bases and V 9 bases, and 4 bases lay outside the gene matches. The CDR3 sequence is CASSGSGTDTQYF. CDR3 DNA sequence: TGTGCCAGTAGCGGGAGTGGTACAGATACGCAGTATTTT.

This sequence joins TRBV11-3 and TRBJ2-1, with TRBD2 matching 7 bases. V shed 1 base, J shed 5 bases, and the junction held 8 bases outside the gene matches. In germline, CDR1 is SGHNT, CDR2 YENEEA. This CDR3 comprises 16 residues. CDR3 DNA sequence: TGTGCCAGCAGCTTAGGGGGAGCGGGGAGGAACAATGAGCAGTTCTTC. It specifies CASSLGGAGRNNEQFF. The complete variable domain, with remaining parts taken from reference TRBV11-3 and TRBJ2-1, reads EAGVVQSPRYKIIEKKQPVAFWCNPISGHNTLYWYLQNLGQGPELLIRYENEEAVDDSQLPKDRFSAERLKGVDSTLKIQPAELGDSAVYLCASSLGGAGRNNEQFFGPGTRLTVL.

The genes are TRBV5-1 and TRBJ2-2; D perhaps matches TRBD1 (5 bases). The V end was cut by 4 bases, the J end by 1 base, with 14 bases between. Germline CDR1 is SGHRS and CDR2 is YFSETQ. CDR3 length: 16 residues. CDR3 sequence reads: CASSVDNLGNTGELFF. The CDR3 DNA reads TGCGCCAGCAGCGTGGACAATTTGGGGAACACCGGGGAGCTGTTTTTT.

In the case of this clone: In the same sample, other DNA sequences code for this CDR3. The V and J genes are TRBV18 and TRBJ2-3; weak D call: TRBD2 (6 bases). V was pared by 0 bases and J by 2 bases, with 9 bases between. In germline, CDR1 is KGHSH, CDR2 LQKENI. The CDR3 is made up of 15 amino acids. CDR3 nucleotides: TGTGCCAGCTCACCACCGGCGGGATACACAGATACGCAGTATTTT. It specifies CASSPPAGYTDTQYF.

V is TRBV7-9 and J is TRBJ2-3; 7 bases align to TRBD2. V shed 0 bases, J shed 0 bases, and the junction held 6 bases outside the gene matches. Germline CDR1 SEHNR, CDR2 FQNEAQ (reference sequence). This CDR3 spans 17 amino acids. The CDR3 nucleotides are TGTGCCAGCAGCTTAGCCCTAGGTAGCGGGAGCACAGATACGCAGTATTTT. This sequence encodes CASSLALGSGSTDTQYF.

The gene calls are TRBV2 and TRBJ1-1; D perhaps matches TRBD1 (5 bases). This CDR3 is built from 14 residues. Looked up from germline, CDR1 is SNHLY and CDR2 is FYNNEI. Trimming left V 4 bases short and J 2 bases short, with 11 bases between. DNA for the CDR3: TGTGCCAGCAGTGCCCTGACAGCTAACACTGAAGCTTTCTTT. Encoded protein: CASSALTANTEAFF.

J is TRBJ2-5 and V is TRBV2; D uncertain. The J call may be wrong; the DNA end is better matched by TRBJ2-7. Per germline, CDR1 SNHLY and CDR2 FYNNEI. This CDR3 is 12 amino acids long. This CDR3 is CASRYEVGEQYF. CDR3 DNA: TGTGCCAGCAGATATGAAGTGGGCGAGCAGTACTTC.

The chain recombines TRBV18 with TRBJ2-7, with D uncertain. V shed 1 base and J shed 3 bases, with 10 bases lying between them. The CDR3 spans 14 residues. From germline, CDR1 is KGHSH and CDR2 LQKENI. The CDR3 loop is CASSPRVRNYEQYF. DNA of the CDR3: TGTGCCAGCTCACCACGGGTCCGTAACTACGAGCAGTACTTC.

CDR3 in DNA: TGTGCCAGCAGTGAGTTCTGGGAAAAACTGTTTTTT. It codes for CASSEFWEKLFF. The V call is TRBV2, the J call TRBJ1-4; D uncertain. Germline V gene lookup returns CDR1 SNHLY and CDR2 FYNNEI. V was clipped by 3 bases and J by 8 bases, with 7 bases between them. CDR3 length: 12 residues.

A word on this clone: At one end the junction does not follow the germline gene, possibly because of a read error. The V call is TRBV19, the J call TRBJ2-7; D may be TRBD1 (5 bases). The V gene's germline CDR1 is LNHDA and CDR2 SQIVND (reference sequence). This CDR3 is built from 12 residues. Here the CDR3 DNA reads TGTGCCAGTAGTATCCGTTTTAGGGGCCGTGATTTC. Residues: CASSIRFRGRDF.

V gene TRBV9 combines with J gene TRBJ1-2; D is unclear. The CDR3 consists of 14 residues. The V and J ends lost 4 bases and 0 bases respectively, with 10 bases between them. Germline loops: CDR1 SGDLS, CDR2 YYNGEE. CDR3 in DNA: TGTGCCAGCAGCTTTAAGCTCGCTAACTATGGCTACACCTTC. Amino acids: CASSFKLANYGYTF.

V and J are TRBV28 and TRBJ2-2; D is unclear. Germline V lookup: CDR1 MDHEN, CDR2 SYDVKM. Trimming took 7 bases from V and 1 from J, leaving 4 bases between them. CDR3 size: 12 residues. The CDR3 protein is CASTENTGELFF. As DNA, the CDR3 is TGTGCCAGCACAGAGAACACCGGGGAGCTGTTTTTT.

The chain employs TRBV5-1 and TRBJ2-5, with 10 bases that match TRBD2. The V gene's germline CDR1 is SGHRS and CDR2 YFSETQ. This CDR3 region has 17 residues. Trimming cost V 0 bases and J 2 bases; bases outside gene matches: 7. Written as DNA, the CDR3 is TGCGCCAGCAGCTTGGTTCTAGCGGGGGATACACAAGAGACCCAGTACTTC. Its protein product is CASSLVLAGDTQETQYF.

V and J are TRBV29-1 and TRBJ1-1, with D unclear. CDR1 and CDR2 (germline): SQVTM, ANQGSEA. The CDR3 runs to 10 residues. Trimming pared 2 bases from V and 9 bases from J, leaving 7 bases between. CDR3: CSVERVQAFF. The CDR3 coding sequence is TGCAGCGTTGAAAGGGTTCAAGCTTTCTTT.

The J gene is TRBJ1-1, the V gene TRBV2; maybe TRBD1 (5 bases). Looked up from germline, CDR1 is SNHLY and CDR2 is FYNNEI. This CDR3 contains 15 residues. Trimming removed 3 bases at V and 0 bases at J, with 11 bases between. The CDR3 protein is CASSDRGGMNTEAFF. In nucleotides, the CDR3 is TGTGCCAGCAGTGATCGGGGGGGAATGAACACTGAAGCTTTCTTT.

The chain links TRBV2 to TRBJ2-1, with D hard to call. The CDR3 totals 11 residues. The ends were cut back, 3 bases at V and 10 bases at J, with 7 bases in the middle. Germline CDR1 and CDR2: SNHLY and FYNNEI. In DNA form, the CDR3 reads TGTGCCAGCAGTGAGTTTGAGGAGCAGTTCTTC. It yields the protein CASSEFEEQFF.

The chain carries TRBV19 and TRBJ2-7; D perhaps matches TRBD1 (6 bases). Deletions cut 9 bases from V and 0 bases from J, with 21 bases between. Germline V CDR1 and CDR2: LNHDA, SQIVND (reference sequence). The CDR3 contains 16 residues. The CDR3 bases are TGTGCCAGGAGGGCGGGCTTTGGGGACACCTCCTACGAGCAGTACTTC. It encodes CARRAGFGDTSYEQYF.

The chain is built from TRBV5-4 and TRBJ2-3; 7 bases are a match to TRBD2. The CDR3 runs to 15 residues. Germline V CDR1 and CDR2: SGHNT, YYREEE (reference sequence). Trimming removed 0 bases from V and 2 bases from J; junction bases left unmatched: 3. CDR3 DNA: TGTGCCAGCAGCTTGGGTGGGAGGGCCACAGATACGCAGTATTTT. This gives the protein CASSLGGRATDTQYF. The whole variable domain, filled in from reference TRBV5-4 and TRBJ2-3, reads ETGVTQSPTHLIKTRGQQVTLRCSSQSGHNTVSWYQQALGQGPQFIFQYYREEENGRGNFPPRFSGLQFPNYSSELNVNALELDDSALYLCASSLGGRATDTQYFGPGTRLTVL.

The chain employs TRBV9 and TRBJ2-1; D is uncertain. Germline V CDR1 and CDR2: SGDLS, YYNGEE. V shed 0 bases and J shed 2 bases, with 9 bases lying between them. This CDR3 has 15 amino acids. The CDR3 DNA follows: TGTGCCAGCAGCGTAGGATATATAGCCTACAATGAGCAGTTCTTC. Protein product: CASSVGYIAYNEQFF.

The chain's CDR3 is CASKRDRTNYGYTF. The CDR3 bases are TGTGCCAGCAAACGGGACAGGACTAACTATGGCTACACCTTC. The gene calls are TRBV2 and TRBJ1-2; 8 positions agree with TRBD1. The germline gives CDR1 SNHLY, CDR2 FYNNEI. Unmatched junction bases numbered 4, after V lost 7 bases and J lost 0 bases. The CDR3 runs 14 residues.

The genes are TRBV14 and TRBJ2-3; D is uncertain. This CDR3 has 15 residues. V gave up 6 bases and J gave up 2 bases, with 15 bases separating them. Germline V gene sequence: CDR1 SGHDN, CDR2 FVKESK. The chain's CDR3 is CASSRASPFTDTQYF. In DNA, the CDR3 is TGTGCCAGCAGTCGGGCTTCCCCGTTCACAGATACGCAGTATTTT.